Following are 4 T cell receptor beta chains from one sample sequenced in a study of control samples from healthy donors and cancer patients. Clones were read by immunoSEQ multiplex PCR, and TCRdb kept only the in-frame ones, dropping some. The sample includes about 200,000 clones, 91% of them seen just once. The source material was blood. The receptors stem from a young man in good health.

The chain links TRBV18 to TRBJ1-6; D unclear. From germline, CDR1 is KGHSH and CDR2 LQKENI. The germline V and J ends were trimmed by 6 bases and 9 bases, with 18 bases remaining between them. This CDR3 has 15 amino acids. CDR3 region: CASSLSGLDGSPLHF. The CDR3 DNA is TGTGCCAGCTCGCTCTCCGGACTGGATGGTTCACCCCTCCACTTT.

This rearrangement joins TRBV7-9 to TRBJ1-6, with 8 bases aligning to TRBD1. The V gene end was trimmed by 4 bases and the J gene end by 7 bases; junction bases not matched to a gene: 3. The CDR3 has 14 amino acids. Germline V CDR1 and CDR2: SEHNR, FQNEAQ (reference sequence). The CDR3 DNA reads TGTGCCAGCAGCTCGGGACAGGTCAATTCACCCCTCCACTTT. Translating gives CASSSGQVNSPLHF.

The CDR3 DNA reads as TGTGCCAGTAGTAATGACCGAAGGAACACTGAAGCTTTCTTT. It specifies CASSNDRRNTEAFF. This chain joins TRBV19 and TRBJ1-1; D remains ambiguous. CDR3 length: 14 residues. The V gene's germline CDR1 is LNHDA and CDR2 SQIVND (reference sequence). Trimming pared 4 bases from V and 1 base from J, leaving 10 bases between.

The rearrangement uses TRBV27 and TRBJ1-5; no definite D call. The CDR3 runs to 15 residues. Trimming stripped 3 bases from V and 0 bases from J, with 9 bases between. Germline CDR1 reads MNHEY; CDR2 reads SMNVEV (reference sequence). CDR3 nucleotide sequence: TGTGCCAGCAGTTTCAGAGGGTCTAGCAATCAGCCCCAGCATTTT. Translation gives CASSFRGSSNQPQHF.